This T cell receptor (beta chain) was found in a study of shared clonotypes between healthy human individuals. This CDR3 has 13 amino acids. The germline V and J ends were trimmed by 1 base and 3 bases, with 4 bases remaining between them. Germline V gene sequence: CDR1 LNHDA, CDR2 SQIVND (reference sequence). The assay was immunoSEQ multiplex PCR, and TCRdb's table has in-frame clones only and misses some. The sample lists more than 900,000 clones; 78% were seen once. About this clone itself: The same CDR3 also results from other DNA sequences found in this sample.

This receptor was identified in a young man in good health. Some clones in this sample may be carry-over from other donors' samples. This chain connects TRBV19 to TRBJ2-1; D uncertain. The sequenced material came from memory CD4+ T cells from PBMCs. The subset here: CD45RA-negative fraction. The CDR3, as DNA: TGTGCCAGTAGTATAGGCCGCTACAATGAGCAGTTCTTC. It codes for CASSIGRYNEQFF. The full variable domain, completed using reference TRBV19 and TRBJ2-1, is DGGITQSPKYLFRKEGQNVTLSCEQNLNHDAMYWYRQDPGQGLRLIYYSQIVNDFQKGDIAEGYSVSREKKESFPLTVTSAQKNPTAFYLCASSIGRYNEQFFGPGTRLTVL.